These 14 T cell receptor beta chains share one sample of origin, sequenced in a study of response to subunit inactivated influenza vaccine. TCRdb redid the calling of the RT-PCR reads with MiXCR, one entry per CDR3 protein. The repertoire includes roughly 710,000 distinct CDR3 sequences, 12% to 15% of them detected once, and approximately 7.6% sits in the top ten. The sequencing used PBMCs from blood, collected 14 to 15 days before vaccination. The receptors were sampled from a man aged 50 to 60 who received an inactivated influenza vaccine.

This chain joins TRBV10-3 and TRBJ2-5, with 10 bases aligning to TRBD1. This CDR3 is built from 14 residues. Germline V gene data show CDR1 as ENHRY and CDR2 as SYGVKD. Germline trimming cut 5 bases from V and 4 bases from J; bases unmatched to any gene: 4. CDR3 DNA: TGTGCCATCAGTACCGGGACAGGGGTAGAGACCCAGTACTTC. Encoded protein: CAISTGTGVETQYF.

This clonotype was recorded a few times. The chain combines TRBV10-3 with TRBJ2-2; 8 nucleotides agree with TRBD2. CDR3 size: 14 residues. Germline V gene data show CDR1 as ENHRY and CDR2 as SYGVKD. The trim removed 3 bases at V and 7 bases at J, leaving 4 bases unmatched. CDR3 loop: CAISEAGEGGELFF. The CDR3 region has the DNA TGTGCCATCAGTGAAGCGGGAGAGGGCGGGGAGCTGTTTTTT.

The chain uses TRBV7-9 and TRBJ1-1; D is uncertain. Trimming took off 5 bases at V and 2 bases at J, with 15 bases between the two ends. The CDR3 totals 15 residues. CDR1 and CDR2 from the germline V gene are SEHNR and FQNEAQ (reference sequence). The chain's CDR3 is CASSPTRNPNTEAFF. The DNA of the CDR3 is TGTGCCAGCAGCCCAACCAGGAATCCTAACACTGAAGCTTTCTTT.

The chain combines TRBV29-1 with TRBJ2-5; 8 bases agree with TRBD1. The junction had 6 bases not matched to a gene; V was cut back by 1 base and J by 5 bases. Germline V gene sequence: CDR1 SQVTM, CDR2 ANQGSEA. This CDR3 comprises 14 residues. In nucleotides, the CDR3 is TGCAGCGTTGAAGCCAGGGGGCGCGTTGAGACCCAGTACTTC. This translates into CSVEARGRVETQYF.

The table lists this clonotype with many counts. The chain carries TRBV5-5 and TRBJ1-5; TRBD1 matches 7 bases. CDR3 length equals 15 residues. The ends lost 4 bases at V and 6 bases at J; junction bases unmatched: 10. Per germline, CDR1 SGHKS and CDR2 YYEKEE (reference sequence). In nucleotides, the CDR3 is TGTGCCAGCAGCGTGCAAGGGGGCGCGGGTCAGCCCCAGCATTTT. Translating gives CASSVQGGAGQPQHF.

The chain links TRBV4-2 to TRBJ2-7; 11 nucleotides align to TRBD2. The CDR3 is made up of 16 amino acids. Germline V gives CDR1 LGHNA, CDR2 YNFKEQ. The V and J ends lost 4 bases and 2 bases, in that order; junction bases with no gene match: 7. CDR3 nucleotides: TGTGCCAGCAGCCGTCTCCTAGCGGGAGGTCCCTACGAGCAGTACTTC. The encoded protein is CASSRLLAGGPYEQYF.

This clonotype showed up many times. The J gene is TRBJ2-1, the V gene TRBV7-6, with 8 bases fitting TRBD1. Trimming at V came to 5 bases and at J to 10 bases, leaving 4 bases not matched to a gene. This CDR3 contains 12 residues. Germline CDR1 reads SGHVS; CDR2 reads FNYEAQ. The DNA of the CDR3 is TGTGCCAGCAGCCCTACAGGGGGGGAGCAGTTCTTC. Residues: CASSPTGGEQFF.

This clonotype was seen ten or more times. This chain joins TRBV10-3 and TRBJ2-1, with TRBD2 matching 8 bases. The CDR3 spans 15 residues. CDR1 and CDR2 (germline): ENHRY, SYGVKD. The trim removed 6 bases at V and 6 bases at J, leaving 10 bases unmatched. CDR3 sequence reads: CAISGGPTSGNEQFF. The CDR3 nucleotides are TGTGCCATCAGCGGAGGGCCAACTAGCGGCAATGAGCAGTTCTTC.

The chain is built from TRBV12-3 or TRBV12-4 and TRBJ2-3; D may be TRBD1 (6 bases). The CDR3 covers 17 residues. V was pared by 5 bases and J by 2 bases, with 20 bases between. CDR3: CASSPSTGTPTTDTQYF. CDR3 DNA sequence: TGTGCCAGCAGTCCCTCTACCGGGACACCTACCACAGATACGCAGTATTTT.

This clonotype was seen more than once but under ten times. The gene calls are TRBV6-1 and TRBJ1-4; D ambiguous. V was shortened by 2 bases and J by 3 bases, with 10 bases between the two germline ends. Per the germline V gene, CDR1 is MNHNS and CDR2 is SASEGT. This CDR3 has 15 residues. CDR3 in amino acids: CASSETGMPNEKLFF. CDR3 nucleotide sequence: TGTGCCAGCAGTGAAACTGGGATGCCTAATGAAAAACTGTTTTTT.

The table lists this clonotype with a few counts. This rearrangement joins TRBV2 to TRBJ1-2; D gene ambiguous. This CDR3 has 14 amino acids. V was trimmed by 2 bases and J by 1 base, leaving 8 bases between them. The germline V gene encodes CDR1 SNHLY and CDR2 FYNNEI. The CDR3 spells CASSERSVNYGYTF. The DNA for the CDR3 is TGTGCCAGCAGTGAACGGTCAGTTAACTATGGCTACACCTTC.

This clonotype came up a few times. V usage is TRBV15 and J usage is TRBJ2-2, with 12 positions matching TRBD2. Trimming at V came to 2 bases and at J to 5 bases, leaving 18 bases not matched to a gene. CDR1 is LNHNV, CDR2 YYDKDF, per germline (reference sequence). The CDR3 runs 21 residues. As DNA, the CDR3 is TGTGCCACCAGCAGAAAGGGAACCGCACTAAGACTAGCGGGAGTTACCGGGGAGCTGTTTTTT. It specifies CATSRKGTALRLAGVTGELFF. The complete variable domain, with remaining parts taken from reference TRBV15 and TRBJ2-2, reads DAMVIQNPRYQVTQFGKPVTLSCSQTLNHNVMYWYQQKSSQAPKLLFHYYDKDFNNEADTPDNFQSRRPNTSFCFLDIRSPGLGDTAMYLCATSRKGTALRLAGVTGELFFGEGSRLTVL.

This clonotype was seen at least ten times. Here the CDR3 reads CSARDGTVNTEAFF. The CDR3 DNA is TGCAGTGCTAGAGACGGGACGGTGAACACTGAAGCTTTCTTT. This chain uses TRBV20-1 with TRBJ1-1, with D possibly matching TRBD1 (5 bases). The CDR3 consists of 14 residues. Trimming removed 0 bases from V and 0 bases from J, with 8 bases in between. Germline V gene lookup returns CDR1 DFQATT and CDR2 SNEGSKA (reference sequence).

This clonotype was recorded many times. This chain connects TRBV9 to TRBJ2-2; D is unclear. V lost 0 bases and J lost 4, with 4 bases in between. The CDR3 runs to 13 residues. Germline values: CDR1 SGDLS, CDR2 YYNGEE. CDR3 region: CASSVDPTGELFF. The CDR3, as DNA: TGTGCCAGCAGCGTAGACCCCACCGGGGAGCTGTTTTTT.